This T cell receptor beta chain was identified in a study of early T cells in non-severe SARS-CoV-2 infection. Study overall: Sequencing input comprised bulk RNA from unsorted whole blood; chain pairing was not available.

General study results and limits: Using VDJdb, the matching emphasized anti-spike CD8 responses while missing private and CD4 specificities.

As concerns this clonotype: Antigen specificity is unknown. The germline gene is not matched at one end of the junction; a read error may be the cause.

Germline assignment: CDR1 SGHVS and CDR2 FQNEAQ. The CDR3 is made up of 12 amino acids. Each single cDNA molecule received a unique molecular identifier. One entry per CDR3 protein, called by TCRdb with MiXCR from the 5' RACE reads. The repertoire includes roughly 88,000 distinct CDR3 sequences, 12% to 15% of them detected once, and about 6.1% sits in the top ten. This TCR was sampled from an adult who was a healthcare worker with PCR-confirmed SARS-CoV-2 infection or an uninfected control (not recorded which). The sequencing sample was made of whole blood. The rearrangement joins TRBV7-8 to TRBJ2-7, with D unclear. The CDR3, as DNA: TGTGCCAGCAACTTAGGGTCCTACGAGCAGTACTTC. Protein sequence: CASNLGSYEQYF. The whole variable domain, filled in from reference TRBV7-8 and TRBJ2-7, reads GAGVSQSPRYKVAKRGQDVALRCDPISGHVSLFWYQQALGQGPEFLTYFQNEAQLDKSGLPSDRFFAERPEGSVSTLKIQRTQQEDSAVYLCASNLGSYEQYFGPGTRLTVT.